The clone carrying this T cell receptor (beta chain) occurred a few times. The antigen is not known. cDNA molecules, individually, were tagged with unique molecular identifiers. Using its own MiXCR run on the 5' RACE reads, TCRdb lists one record per CDR3 protein. This sample carries 70,000 to 75,000 distinct CDR3 sequences, around 12% of them seen once, and the ten largest clones take about 4.2%. These data belong to a study of early T cells in non-severe SARS-CoV-2 infection. Turning to the study itself: From unsorted whole blood, bulk RNA was sequenced, and the chains remained unpaired.

The CDR3 extends over 14 amino acids. Germline V gene sequence: CDR1 MDHEN, CDR2 SYDVKM. J gave up 2 bases and V 11 bases, and 7 bases lay outside the gene matches. Study-wide findings and caveats: Missing private and CD4 specificities, VDJdb matching favored anti-spike CD8 responses.

The sequence was obtained from an adult who was a healthcare worker with PCR-confirmed SARS-CoV-2 infection or an uninfected control (not recorded which). The sample taken for sequencing was whole blood. The chain recombines TRBV28 with TRBJ1-5; 9 nucleotides match TRBD1. The CDR3 here is CAGGTGSRNQPQHF. For the CDR3, the DNA is TGTGCCGGAGGGACAGGGTCGCGCAATCAGCCCCAGCATTTT. Complete variable domain (other parts from reference TRBV28 and TRBJ1-5): DVKVTQSSRYLVKRTGEKVFLECVQDMDHENMFWYRQDPGLGLRLIYFSYDVKMKEKGDIPEGYSVSREKKERFSLILESASTNQTSMYLCAGGTGSRNQPQHFGDGTRLSIL.